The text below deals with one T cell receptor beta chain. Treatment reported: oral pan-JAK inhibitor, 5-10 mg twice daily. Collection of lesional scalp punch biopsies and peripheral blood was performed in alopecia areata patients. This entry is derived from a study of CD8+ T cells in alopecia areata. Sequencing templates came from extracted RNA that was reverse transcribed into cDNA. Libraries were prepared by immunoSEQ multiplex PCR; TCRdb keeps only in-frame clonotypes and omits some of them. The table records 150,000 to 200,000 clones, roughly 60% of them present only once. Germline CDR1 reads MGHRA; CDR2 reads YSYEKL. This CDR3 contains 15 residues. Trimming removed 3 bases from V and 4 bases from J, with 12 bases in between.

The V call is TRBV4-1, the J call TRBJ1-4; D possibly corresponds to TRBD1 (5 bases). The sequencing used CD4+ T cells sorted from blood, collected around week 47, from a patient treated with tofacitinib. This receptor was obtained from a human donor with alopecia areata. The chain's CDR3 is CASSQTRQSNEKLFF. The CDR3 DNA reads TGCGCCAGCAGCCAGACTCGACAGAGTAATGAAAAACTGTTTTTT.